Listed below are T cell receptor beta chains from one sample, sequenced in a study of blood T cell repertoires in COVID-19. Clones were sequenced by immunoSEQ multiplex PCR, and TCRdb holds only the in-frame ones, with some missing. Here the sample spans roughly 150,000 clones, about 84% being singletons. Sequencing was performed on peripheral blood. Receptors originate from a woman between 50 and 59 years old with acute or convalescent COVID-19. Each CDR3 is given with its conserved first and last residue. D genes are given only for firm matches. Part of the rows lack a size; the others show once, few, many or a class for expanded clones.

TGTGCCTGGATTGGGGGGACTCCCCCTAATGAGCAGTTCTTC CAWIGGTPPNEQFF NA NA TRBJ2-1 TRBV30
TGTGCCAGCAGCACTCGACAGGGGGCAAGCACTGAAGCTTTCTTT CASSTRQGASTEAFF TRBD1 NA TRBJ1-1 TRBV7-2
TGCGCCAGCAGCACCCTAGCGGGGGGGCCAAGTGAGCAGTTCTTC CASSTLAGGPSEQFF TRBD2 NA TRBJ2-1 TRBV5-1
TGTGCCAGCAGGCGCTATGGTTTCGAGCAGTACTTC CASRRYGFEQYF NA few TRBJ2-7 TRBV28
TGTGCCAGCAGCACCTACGAACTAGGAAACACCATATATTTT CASSTYELGNTIYF NA few TRBJ1-3 TRBV7-2
TGTGCCAGCTCAGGGCGGACGGGGGCAACTAATGAAAAACTGTTTTTT CASSGRTGATNEKLFF NA once TRBJ1-4 TRBV18
TGCGCCAGCAGCCAAGAACTTCCTGGCGGGGGGCAGGGAGGTAGTACGGGCTACACCTTC CASSQELPGGGQGGSTGYTF NA NA TRBJ1-2 TRBV4-3
TGTGCCAGCAGTGAAGCGGGGGGCTACAATGAGCAGTTCTTC CASSEAGGYNEQFF TRBD2 few TRBJ2-1 TRBV28
TGTGCCACCAGTGGCCTTCGGGGGGGCACCGGGGAGCTGTTTTTT CATSGLRGGTGELFF TRBD2 NA TRBJ2-2 TRBV24-1
TGCGCCAGCAACCCGACGGGGGGGGCCGGAGAGACCCAGTACTTC CASNPTGGAGETQYF TRBD2 NA TRBJ2-5 TRBV5-1
TGTGCCAGCAGTTTGGGCAGGGGGACTGAAGCTTTCTTT CASSLGRGTEAFF TRBD1 NA TRBJ1-1 TRBV27
TGTGCCAGCAGCTTCGGGAACTCCTACGAGCAGTACTTC CASSFGNSYEQYF NA NA TRBJ2-7 TRBV5-4
TGTGCCAGTAGTAACGGTTCCCCGAGTAATAACTACGAGCAGTACTTC CASSNGSPSNNYEQYF NA few TRBJ2-7 TRBV19
TGTGCCAGCACACAGGCTCCAGATGAAAAACTGTTTTTT CASTQAPDEKLFF NA NA TRBJ1-4 TRBV2
TGTGCCAGCAGCCTAAGGACCCGGACAGGACAGTTCTTC CASSLRTRTGQFF TRBD1 NA TRBJ2-1 TRBV9
TGTGCCAGCAGTGCGACAGCCTATGGCTACACCTTC CASSATAYGYTF NA NA TRBJ1-2 TRBV6-2/TRBV6-3